This section outlines one T cell receptor (beta chain) sequence together with its context. This clone was seen more than once but under ten times. Its antigen specificity is not known. Qualities for individual bases were not recorded, and no much larger clone is one base off. The V and J ends are trimmed by 6 bases and 3 bases, leaving 15 bases between them. As encoded in the germline V gene, CDR1 is SNHLY while CDR2 is FYNNEI. Its CDR3 holds 15 amino acids, cysteine through phenylalanine. CDR3 DNA is the only sequence kept; it has 45 bases, read in frame from the first base. The data were obtained in a study of CD8+ T cells in alopecia areata (dated by TCRdb to 2017 to 2018). With respect to the entire study: Treated patients were enrolled in an open-label pilot trial of oral tofacitinib at 5 to 10 mg twice daily for moderate-to-severe alopecia areata. The RNA source kit depended on sample type: the PAXgene miRNA kit for fixed scalp, the miRNeasy kit for PBMCs, and the RNeasy kit for mouse skin. Patients stayed on tofacitinib for 6 to 18 months and then had 6 months of follow-up off drug so that delayed response and recurrence could be assessed. Biopsies were taken from tofacitinib-treated patients at baseline and at 4 and 24 weeks of treatment, and a later scalp biopsy was taken in several of the tofacitinib-treated patients. TCRbeta CDR3 regions were amplified by immunoSEQ multiplex PCR using 35 Vbeta forward and 13 Jbeta reverse primers. To study T cell clonal expansion in alopecia areata, the researchers applied high-throughput TCRbeta sequencing to both the C3H/HeJ mouse model and human patients. Scalp tissue and sorted CD4+ and CD8+ peripheral blood T cells from patchy and totalis/universalis alopecia areata patients and from healthy controls were covered by human TCRbeta sequencing. For the treated patients, the SALT score, which quantifies what percentage of scalp surface area is affected, served as the measure of disease severity. Clonality in the scalp was compared among normal scalp (n=4), patchy alopecia areata scalp (n=8), and alopecia totalis/universalis scalp (n=8).

Library creation used the immunoSEQ multiplex PCR assay. RNA was extracted from all samples and reverse transcribed into cDNA as template for TCR sequencing. SuperScript III was used to make first-strand cDNA, primed with a 2:1 mix of oligo-dT and random hexamers. A synthetic immune receptor repertoire was used to assess amplification bias, and residual bias was removed computationally. From the authors' description of their analysis: Raw reads were preprocessed to remove errors, and CDR3 was defined according to IMGT conventions as the region from the conserved cysteine to phenylalanine. Clonality was calculated as 1 minus Shannon entropy normalized by log2 of the number of productive unique TCRs. Scalp TCRbeta sequences were cross-referenced with sorted blood CD4 and CD8 repertoires so that the CD4 or CD8 identity of scalp clones could be inferred. Entries here come from immuneACCESS through TCRdb and include only in-frame sequences with V and J called. Some clones fail to appear in such tables; in the studies checked, an unresolved V gene covers under half of the shortfall, and the cause of the remainder is unknown. That table supplies the V and J calls and clone size; D and trimming were determined from the DNA. This sample is represented by 200,000 to 250,000 clones; 35% to 40% of them were singletons. The ten largest clones capture around 0.48% of the sample.

The treatment or condition label here, explained by the study, means: oral pan-JAK inhibitor, 5-10 mg twice daily. Lesional scalp punch biopsies and peripheral blood were collected from alopecia areata patients. PBMCs were isolated by density centrifugation and stained for CD3, CD4 and CD8, after which CD4+ and CD8+ T cells were sorted on a FACSAria. Findings and caveats that apply to the study as a whole: Because the treated cohort was small and had only one nonresponder, larger studies are needed to examine links between baseline CD8+ expansion and response. Resident alphabeta T cells in normal human skin are also sequenced, complicating scalp TCR repertoire analysis, unlike mouse skin dominated by gammadelta T cells. Tofacitinib significantly decreased scalp clonality and the number of expanded CD8+ clones among the top 100 scalp clones. Lesional scalp, especially in alopecia totalis/universalis, showed higher clonality and more expanded CD8+ clones than normal scalp, suggesting antigenic drive. Shared TCR sequences between patients were less evident than in mice, which may be partly attributable to HLA diversity in the patient population. During tofacitinib treatment, many expanded lesional clones stuck around in both scalp and blood, and this persistence may partly explain why relapse happens after treatment is stopped.

This specimen consisted of CD4+ T cells sorted from blood, obtained at approximately week 30, from a patient treated with tofacitinib. The TCR sequence derives from a human donor with alopecia areata. The V gene is TRBV2 and the J gene is TRBJ1-3; the D gene remains uncertain. The CDR3 here reads CASRPRDIFGNTIYF. The DNA sequence follows: TGTGCCAGCAGACCGAGAGACATCTTTGGAAACACCATATATTTT.